The present T cell receptor (beta chain) was sequenced within a study of sequential checkpoint blockade in melanoma. In the study overall: TCRβ was sequenced from DNA of 91 pretreatment tumors. Matched biopsies came pretreatment and at week 13 for about two dozen patients.

Using immunoSEQ multiplex PCR, the repertoire was profiled, and TCRdb retains in-frame clones only, with some absent. The table has 4,500 to 5,000 clones, 24% seen once; the top ten hold approximately 28%. Study observations and caveats: In arm A, pretreatment tumor clonality was associated with response.

This clone is medium-sized within its sample. Its specificity is unknown. Indicated treatment: randomized to nivolumab then ipilimumab (arm A) or the reverse (arm B). This sequence was found in a human donor with melanoma. The source material was tumor tissue (inferred from file names), sampled from a patient given nivolumab and ipilimumab in sequence.

In nucleotides, the CDR3 is TGTGCCAGCAGCTTCGGGCAGGGGAGCAATCAGCCCCAGCATTTT. Protein product: CASSFGQGSNQPQHF. The chain links TRBV9 to TRBJ1-5; maybe TRBD1 (6 bases). The length of the CDR3 is 15 residues. V shed 4 bases and J shed 1 base, with 12 bases lying between them. Germline V lookup: CDR1 SGDLS, CDR2 YYNGEE.